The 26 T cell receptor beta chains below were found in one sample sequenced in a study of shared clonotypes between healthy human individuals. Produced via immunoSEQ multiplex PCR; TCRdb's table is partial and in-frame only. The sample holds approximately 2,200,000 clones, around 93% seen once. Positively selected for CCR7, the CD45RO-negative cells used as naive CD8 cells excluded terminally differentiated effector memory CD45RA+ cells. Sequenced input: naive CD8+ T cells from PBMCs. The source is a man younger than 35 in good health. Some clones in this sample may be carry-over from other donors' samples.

This CDR3 reads CASSPDAAAGELFF. DNA of the CDR3: TGTGCCAGCAGCCCCGACGCGGCAGCCGGGGAGCTGTTTTTT. This chain joins TRBV7-3 and TRBJ2-2; D is unclear. The CDR3 has 14 residues. Trimming took off 5 bases at V and 6 bases at J, with 13 bases between the two ends. Germline-derived CDR1 and CDR2 are SGHTA and FQGTGA.

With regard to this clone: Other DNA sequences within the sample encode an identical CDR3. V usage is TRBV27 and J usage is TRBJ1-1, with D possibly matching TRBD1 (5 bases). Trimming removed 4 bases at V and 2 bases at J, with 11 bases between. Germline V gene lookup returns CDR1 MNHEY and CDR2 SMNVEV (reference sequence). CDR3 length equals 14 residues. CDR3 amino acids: CASSSLDRNTEAFF. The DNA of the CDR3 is TGTGCCAGCAGTTCACTCGACAGAAACACTGAAGCTTTCTTT.

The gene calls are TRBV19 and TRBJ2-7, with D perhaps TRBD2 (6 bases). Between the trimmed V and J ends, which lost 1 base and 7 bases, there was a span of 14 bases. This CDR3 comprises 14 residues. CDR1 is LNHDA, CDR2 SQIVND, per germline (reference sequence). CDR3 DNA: TGTGCCAGTAGTATAGGTCGGGGGAGCGGGGAGCAGTACTTC. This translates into CASSIGRGSGEQYF.

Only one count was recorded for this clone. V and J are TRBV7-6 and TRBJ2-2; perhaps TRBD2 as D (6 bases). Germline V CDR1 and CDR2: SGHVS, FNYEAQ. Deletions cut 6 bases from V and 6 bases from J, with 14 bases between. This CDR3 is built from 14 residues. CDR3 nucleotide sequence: TGTGCCAGCAGACTGGAGGGGCGGGCCGGGGAGCTGTTTTTT. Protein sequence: CASRLEGRAGELFF.

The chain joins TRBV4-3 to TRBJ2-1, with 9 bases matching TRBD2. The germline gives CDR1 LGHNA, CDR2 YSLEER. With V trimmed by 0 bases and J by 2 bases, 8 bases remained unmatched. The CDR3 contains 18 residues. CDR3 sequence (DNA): TGCGCCAGCAGCCAAGAAGGAGGCGGGAGGGCCGCCTACAATGAGCAGTTCTTC. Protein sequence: CASSQEGGGRAAYNEQFF.

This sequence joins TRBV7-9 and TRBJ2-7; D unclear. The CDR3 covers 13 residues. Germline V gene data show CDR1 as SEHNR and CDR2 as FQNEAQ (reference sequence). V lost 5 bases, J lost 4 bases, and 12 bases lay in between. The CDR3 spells CASSPGPPYEQYF. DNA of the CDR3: TGTGCCAGCAGCCCTGGCCCCCCTTACGAGCAGTACTTC.

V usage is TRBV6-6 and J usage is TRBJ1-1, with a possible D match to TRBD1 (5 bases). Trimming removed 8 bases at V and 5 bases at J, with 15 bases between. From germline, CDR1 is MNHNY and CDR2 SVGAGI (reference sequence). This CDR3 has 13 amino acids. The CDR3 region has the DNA TGTGCCAGCGCAGGATGGGGGGGTACTGAAGCTTTCTTT. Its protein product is CASAGWGGTEAFF.

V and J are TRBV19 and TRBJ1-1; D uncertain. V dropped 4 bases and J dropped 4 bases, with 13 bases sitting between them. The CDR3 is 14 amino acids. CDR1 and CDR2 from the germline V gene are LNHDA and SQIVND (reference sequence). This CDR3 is CASSTGYLGTEAFF. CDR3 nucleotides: TGTGCCAGTAGTACTGGGTACTTGGGCACTGAAGCTTTCTTT.

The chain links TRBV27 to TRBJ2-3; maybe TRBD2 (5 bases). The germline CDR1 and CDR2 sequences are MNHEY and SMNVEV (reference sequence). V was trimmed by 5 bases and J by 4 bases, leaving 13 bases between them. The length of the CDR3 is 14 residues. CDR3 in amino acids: CASSLLDHPDTQYF. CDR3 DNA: TGTGCCAGCAGTCTACTAGACCATCCAGATACGCAGTATTTT.

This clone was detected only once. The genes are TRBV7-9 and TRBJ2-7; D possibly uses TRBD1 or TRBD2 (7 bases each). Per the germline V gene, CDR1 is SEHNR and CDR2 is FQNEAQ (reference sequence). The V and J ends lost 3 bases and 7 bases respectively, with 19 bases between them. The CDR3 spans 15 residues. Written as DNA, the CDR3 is TGTGCCAGCAGCTTGATACAGGGGACTATGGGGGAGCAGTACTTC. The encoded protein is CASSLIQGTMGEQYF.

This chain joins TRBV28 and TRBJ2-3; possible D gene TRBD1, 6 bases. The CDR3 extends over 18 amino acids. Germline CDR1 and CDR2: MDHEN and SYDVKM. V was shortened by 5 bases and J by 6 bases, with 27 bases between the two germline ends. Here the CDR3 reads CASSMEYDTGSTRDTQYF. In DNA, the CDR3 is TGTGCCAGCAGTATGGAATATGATACAGGGAGTACTCGGGATACGCAGTATTTT. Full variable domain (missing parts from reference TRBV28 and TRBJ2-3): DVKVTQSSRYLVKRTGEKVFLECVQDMDHENMFWYRQDPGLGLRLIYFSYDVKMKEKGDIPEGYSVSREKKERFSLILESASTNQTSMYLCASSMEYDTGSTRDTQYFGPGTRLTVL.

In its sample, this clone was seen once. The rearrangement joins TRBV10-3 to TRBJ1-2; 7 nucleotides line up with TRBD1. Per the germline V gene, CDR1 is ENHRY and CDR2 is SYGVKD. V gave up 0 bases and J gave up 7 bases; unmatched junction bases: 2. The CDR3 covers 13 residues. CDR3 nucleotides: TGTGCCATCAGTGAGTCAGGGGGCCGTGGCTACACCTTC. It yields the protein CAISESGGRGYTF.

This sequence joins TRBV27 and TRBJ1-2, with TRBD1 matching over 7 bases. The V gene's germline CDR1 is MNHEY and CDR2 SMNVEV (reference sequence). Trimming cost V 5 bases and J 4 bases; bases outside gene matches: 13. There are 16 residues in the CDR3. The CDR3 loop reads CASSLYGTAIPYGYTF. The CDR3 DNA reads TGTGCCAGCAGTCTATACGGGACAGCGATACCCTATGGCTACACCTTC.

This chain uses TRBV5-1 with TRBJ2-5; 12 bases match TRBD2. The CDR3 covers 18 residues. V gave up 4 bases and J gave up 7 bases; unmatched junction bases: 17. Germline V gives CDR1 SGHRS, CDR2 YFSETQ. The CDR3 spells CASSETSSGRAPFGTQYF. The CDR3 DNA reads TGCGCCAGCAGCGAGACCTCTAGCGGGAGGGCCCCTTTTGGGACCCAGTACTTC.

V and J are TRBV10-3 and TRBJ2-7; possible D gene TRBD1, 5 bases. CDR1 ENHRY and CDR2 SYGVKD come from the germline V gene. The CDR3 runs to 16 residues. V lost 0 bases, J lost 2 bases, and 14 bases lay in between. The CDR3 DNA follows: TGTGCCATCAGTGAGTCGTTAGCCGACAGCACCTACGAGCAGTACTTC. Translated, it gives CAISESLADSTYEQYF.

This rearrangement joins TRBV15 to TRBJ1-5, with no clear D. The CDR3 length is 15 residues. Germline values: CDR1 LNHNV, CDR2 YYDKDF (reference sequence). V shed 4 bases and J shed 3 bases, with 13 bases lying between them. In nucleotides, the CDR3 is TGTGCCACCAGCAATTCGAAGGGAATCAATCAGCCCCAGCATTTT. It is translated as CATSNSKGINQPQHF.

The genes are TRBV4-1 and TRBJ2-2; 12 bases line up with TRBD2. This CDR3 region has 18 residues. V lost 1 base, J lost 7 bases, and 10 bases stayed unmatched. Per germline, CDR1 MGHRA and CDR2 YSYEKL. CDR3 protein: CASSQVASGRAVGGELFF. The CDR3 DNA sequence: TGCGCCAGCAGCCAAGTGGCTAGCGGGAGGGCCGTGGGCGGGGAGCTGTTTTTT.

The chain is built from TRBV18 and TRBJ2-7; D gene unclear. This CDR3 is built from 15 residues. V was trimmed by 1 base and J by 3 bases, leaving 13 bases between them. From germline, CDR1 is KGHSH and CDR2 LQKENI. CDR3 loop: CASSPQGLSDYEQYF. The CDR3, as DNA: TGTGCCAGCTCACCACAGGGTTTGTCTGACTACGAGCAGTACTTC.

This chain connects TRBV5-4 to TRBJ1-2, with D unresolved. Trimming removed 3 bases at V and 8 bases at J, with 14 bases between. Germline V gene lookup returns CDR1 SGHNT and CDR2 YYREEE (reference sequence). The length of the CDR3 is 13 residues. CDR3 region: CASSSWIARGYTF. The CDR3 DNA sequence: TGTGCCAGCAGCTCGTGGATCGCGCGCGGCTACACCTTC. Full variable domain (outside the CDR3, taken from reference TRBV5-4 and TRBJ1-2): ETGVTQSPTHLIKTRGQQVTLRCSSQSGHNTVSWYQQALGQGPQFIFQYYREEENGRGNFPPRFSGLQFPNYSSELNVNALELDDSALYLCASSSWIARGYTFGSGTRLTVV.

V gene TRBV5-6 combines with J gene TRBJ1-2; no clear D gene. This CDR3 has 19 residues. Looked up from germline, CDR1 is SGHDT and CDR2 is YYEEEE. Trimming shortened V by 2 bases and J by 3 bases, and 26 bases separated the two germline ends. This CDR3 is CASSFLVSPESIPDYGYTF. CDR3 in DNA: TGTGCCAGCAGCTTCCTTGTAAGCCCCGAATCCATCCCAGACTATGGCTACACCTTC.

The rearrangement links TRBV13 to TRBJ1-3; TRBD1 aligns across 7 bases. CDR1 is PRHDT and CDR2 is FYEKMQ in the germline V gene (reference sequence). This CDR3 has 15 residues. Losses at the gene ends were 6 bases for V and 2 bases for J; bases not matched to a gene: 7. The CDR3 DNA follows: TGTGCCAGCAGTTTGACAGGGTGGACTGGAAACACCATATATTTT. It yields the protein CASSLTGWTGNTIYF.

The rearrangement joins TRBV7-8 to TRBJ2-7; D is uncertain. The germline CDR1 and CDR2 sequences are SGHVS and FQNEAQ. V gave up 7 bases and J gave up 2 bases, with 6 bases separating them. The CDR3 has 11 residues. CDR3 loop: CASKGPYEQYF. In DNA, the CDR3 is TGTGCCAGCAAAGGGCCCTACGAGCAGTACTTC.

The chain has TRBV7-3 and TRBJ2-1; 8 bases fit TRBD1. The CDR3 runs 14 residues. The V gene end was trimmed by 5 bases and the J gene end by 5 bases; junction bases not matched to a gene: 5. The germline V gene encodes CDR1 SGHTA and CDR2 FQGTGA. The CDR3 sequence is CASSPTQGDNEQFF. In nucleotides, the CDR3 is TGTGCCAGCAGCCCTACACAGGGGGACAATGAGCAGTTCTTC.

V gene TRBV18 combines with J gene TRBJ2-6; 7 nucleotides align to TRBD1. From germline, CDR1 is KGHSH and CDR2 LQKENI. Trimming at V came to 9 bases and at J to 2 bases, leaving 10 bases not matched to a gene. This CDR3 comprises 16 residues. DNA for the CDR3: TGTGCCAGACCGACAGGGCGGATTACTGGGGCCAACGTCCTGACTTTC. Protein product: CARPTGRITGANVLTF.

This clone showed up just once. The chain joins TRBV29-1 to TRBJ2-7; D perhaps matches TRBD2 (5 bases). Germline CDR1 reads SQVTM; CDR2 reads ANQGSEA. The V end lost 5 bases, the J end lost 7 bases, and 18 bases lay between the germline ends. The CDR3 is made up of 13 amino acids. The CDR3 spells CSVLSRRDGEQYF. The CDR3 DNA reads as TGCAGCGTTCTCTCAAGACGGGATGGGGAGCAGTACTTC.

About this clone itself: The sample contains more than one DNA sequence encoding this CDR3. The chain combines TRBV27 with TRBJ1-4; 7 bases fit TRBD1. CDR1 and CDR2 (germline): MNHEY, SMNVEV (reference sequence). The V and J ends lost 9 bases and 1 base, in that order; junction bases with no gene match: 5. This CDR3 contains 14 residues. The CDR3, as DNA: TGTGCCAGTAGTCGACAGGGAACTAATGAAAAACTGTTTTTT. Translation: CASSRQGTNEKLFF.